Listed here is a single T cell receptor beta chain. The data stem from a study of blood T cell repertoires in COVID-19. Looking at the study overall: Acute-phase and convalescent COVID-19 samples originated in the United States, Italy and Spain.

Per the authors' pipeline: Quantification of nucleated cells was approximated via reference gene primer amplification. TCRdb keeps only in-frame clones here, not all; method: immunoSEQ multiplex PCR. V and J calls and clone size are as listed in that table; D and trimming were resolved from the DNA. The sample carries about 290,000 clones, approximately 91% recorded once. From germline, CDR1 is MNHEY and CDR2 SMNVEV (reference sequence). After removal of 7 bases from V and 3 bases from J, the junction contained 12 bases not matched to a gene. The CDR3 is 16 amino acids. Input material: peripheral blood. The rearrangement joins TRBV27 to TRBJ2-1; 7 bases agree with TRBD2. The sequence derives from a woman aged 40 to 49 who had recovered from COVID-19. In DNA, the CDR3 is TGTGCCAGCACTCCTTTGGGCGGGAGCCTCTACAATGAGCAGTTCTTC. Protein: CASTPLGGSLYNEQFF.